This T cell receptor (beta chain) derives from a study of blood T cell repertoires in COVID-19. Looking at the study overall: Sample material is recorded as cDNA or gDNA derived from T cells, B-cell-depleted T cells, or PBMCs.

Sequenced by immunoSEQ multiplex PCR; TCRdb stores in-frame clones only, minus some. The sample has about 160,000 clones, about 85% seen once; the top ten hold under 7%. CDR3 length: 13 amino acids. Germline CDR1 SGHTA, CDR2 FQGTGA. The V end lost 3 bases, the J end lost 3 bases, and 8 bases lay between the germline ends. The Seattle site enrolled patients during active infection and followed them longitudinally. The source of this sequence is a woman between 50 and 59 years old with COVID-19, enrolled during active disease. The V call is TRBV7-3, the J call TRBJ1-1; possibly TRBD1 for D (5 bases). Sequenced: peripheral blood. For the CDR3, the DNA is TGTGCCAGCAGCTTGACAGAATACACTGAAGCTTTCTTT. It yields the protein CASSLTEYTEAFF.